This T cell receptor (beta chain) was sequenced for a study of regulatory T cells in long-lasting Graves disease (dated by TCRdb to the early 2020s). At the level of the whole study: Antithyroid drugs had been taken for less than 3 months by newly diagnosed Graves' disease patients. Patients with persistent Graves' disease were compared with patients with newly diagnosed Graves' disease using TCR sequencing and RNA sequencing of peripheral blood. The study took place in China and was registered as a clinical trial. A total of around 35 samples were covered by TCR sequencing, comprising approximately 13 persistent and around 20 newly diagnosed Graves' disease patients. Overall study outcomes, separate from this receptor: The authors noted that the small sample size was a limitation that may lower accuracy. More public clonotypes were shared among persistent patients (2,741) than among newly diagnosed patients (roughly 960). Sequencing and analysis were limited to the TCR beta chain. Peripheral blood alone was examined, since thyroid tissue, which constituted the primary lesion, could not be accessed. Persistent Graves' disease patients showed lower TCR Shannon entropy and fewer highly expanded clones than newly diagnosed patients, suggesting clonal expansion. Preferential use of TRBV28, TRBJ1-2 and TRBJ2-5 was observed in persistent disease, whereas TRBV20-1 and TRBJ2-1 were favored in newly diagnosed disease.

The library was obtained by multiplex PCR. The data were produced on an Illumina HiSeq 4000. To build TCR beta libraries, CDR3 regions were amplified by Arm-PCR using iRepertoire HTBI primers. PCR products were gel purified before sequencing. In the paper's pipeline: Gene usage analysis of CDR3 amino acid clonotypes used the 62 TRBV and more than 13 TRBJ segments found across samples. COPE and FqMerger were used to merge filtered high-quality paired reads into contigs. BLAST was used to align contigs to IMGT TRBV, TRBD and TRBJ reference genes, with CDR3 defined following IMGT. Clonotypes above 0.1% frequency were classified as highly expanded clones. Repertoire diversity was measured by Shannon entropy, and V-J evenness by the Gini coefficient. Public clonotypes were defined as clonotypes shared by more than one individual. The public reads were reanalyzed by TCRdb: fastp trimming at Q25, MiXCR alignment, in-frame beta chains only. Every CDR3 protein is listed once, alongside the most common genes and DNA of its rows. TCRdb's processing, not the study's, gives the V and J calls here. The sample records some 350,000 distinct CDR3 sequences, 15% to 20% of which are singletons. The top ten constitute 20% of the sample.

This clonotype was counted many times. The antigen it binds to is not known. Base qualities were left out, and no much larger clone turns up one base away. The time point label, read with the paper, signifies: newly diagnosed GD, antithyroid drugs for less than 3 months. For both TCR sequencing and RNA sequencing, RNA was extracted from PBMCs using TRIzol. Graves' disease was diagnosed according to American Thyroid Association guidelines. Recruitment of patients was carried out at an endocrinology department in Xi'an, China. Each patient gave approximately 10 milliliters of peripheral blood, collected in an EDTA anticoagulant tube. PBMCs were isolated by Ficoll Paque Plus density gradient separation without further T cell sorting. An Agilent 2100 Bioanalyzer and agarose gel were used to check RNA quality, and a NanoDrop 2000 was used to measure RNA concentration. At the junction V is shortened by 5 bases and J by 4 bases, with 11 bases in between. CDR1 and CDR2, looked up from the germline V gene, are MDHEN and SYDVKM. The CDR3 sequence holds 13 residues, the cysteine and phenylalanine included. Only the CDR3 part of the read is kept: 39 bases, read in frame from the first base.

These same data were also listed under a study on T cells in Graves' hyperthyroidism and ophthalmopathy. Drawing on the second study: Stable Graves' hyperthyroidism was defined as no progression to ophthalmopathy during 18 months of follow-up. Hyperthyroidism patients were newly diagnosed, had a disease duration of under 2 months, and were aged 18 to 65 years. Patients with uncontrolled infections, other autoimmune diseases, pregnancy or lactation were excluded. Diagnoses were based on clinical symptoms, serum thyroxine and TRAb, thyroid ultrasound and orbital computed tomography. The TCR CDR3 was subjected to a first round of RT-PCR using the HTBI primer set and the Qiagen OneStep RT-PCR kit. Blood samples also contained most of the expanded thyroid clonotypes (frequency above 0.001), which suggests that blood repertoires may reflect thyroid immune responses. A model built on a 13 V-J signature distinguished ophthalmopathy from stable hyperthyroidism, reaching approximately 89% sensitivity and 81% to 83% specificity in cross-validation and 80%/75% in testing. In validation, the model predicted progression to ophthalmopathy a median of around six months before onset, with over 60% sensitivity and more than 72% specificity. A discovery cohort of about 96 patients, 43 with Graves' ophthalmopathy and roughly 59 with stable Graves' hyperthyroidism, was used to find distinguishing TCR V-J signatures. Prospective prediction of ophthalmopathy was tested in an independent validation cohort consisting of some 20 hyperthyroidism patients and 15 or so patients who later progressed to ophthalmopathy. For training and testing, the roughly 97 patients in the discovery cohort were randomly divided in a 7:3 ratio. The study also compared thyroid tissue and blood T-cell repertoires from five or six Graves' hyperthyroidism patients. Once sampling was done, hyperthyroidism patients were given methimazole at a starting dose of 30 mg daily, whereas ophthalmopathy patients were given high-dose intravenous methylprednisolone. Libraries were constructed in a second round of multiplex PCR, after which size selection and purification were performed. The libraries were sequenced on an Illumina HiSeq2000 using paired-end 100 bp reads. SOAPnuke was used to process the raw data, throwing out any read that contained adapters or uncalled bases, had a mean Phred below 15, or lacked an exact constant-primer or identifier match. High-quality paired reads were merged with COPE v1.2.5, and unique nucleotide sequences were defined as clonotypes. MiTCR v1.1 was used to align the clonotypes against IMGT TRBV, TRBD and TRBJ reference segments. Only V-J combinations with frequency above 0.0001, covering roughly 99% of repertoires, were analysed. A TCS score was defined as the ratio of F50 (clonal expansion) to E x V (chaos), with BLOSUM62-based TCRdist applied between CDR3 peptides within each V-J. Welch's t-statistics and random forest reduced 514 V-J features to roughly 13, which were used in a naive Bayes classifier (R e1071). No statistical method was used to fix the sample size in advance, and group allocation was not hidden from the investigators. TCR Vbeta CDR3 sequencing of 130 to 150 peripheral blood samples (under 45 ophthalmopathy, 75 or so hyperthyroidism and approximately 17 progressor patients) is reported in the paper.

The V and J genes are TRBV28 and TRBJ1-2; the D gene cannot be resolved reliably. The sequence was collected from a woman aged 18-29 years with Graves disease. Donor details come from another sample of the same person, matched by shared clones. Sequenced material: peripheral blood mononuclear cells (PBMCs), taken at new diagnosis, from a patient treated with antithyroid drugs. CDR3 protein: CASSPPGSYGYTF. The nucleotide sequence reads TGTGCCAGCAGTCCCCCGGGGAGCTATGGCTACACCTTC.